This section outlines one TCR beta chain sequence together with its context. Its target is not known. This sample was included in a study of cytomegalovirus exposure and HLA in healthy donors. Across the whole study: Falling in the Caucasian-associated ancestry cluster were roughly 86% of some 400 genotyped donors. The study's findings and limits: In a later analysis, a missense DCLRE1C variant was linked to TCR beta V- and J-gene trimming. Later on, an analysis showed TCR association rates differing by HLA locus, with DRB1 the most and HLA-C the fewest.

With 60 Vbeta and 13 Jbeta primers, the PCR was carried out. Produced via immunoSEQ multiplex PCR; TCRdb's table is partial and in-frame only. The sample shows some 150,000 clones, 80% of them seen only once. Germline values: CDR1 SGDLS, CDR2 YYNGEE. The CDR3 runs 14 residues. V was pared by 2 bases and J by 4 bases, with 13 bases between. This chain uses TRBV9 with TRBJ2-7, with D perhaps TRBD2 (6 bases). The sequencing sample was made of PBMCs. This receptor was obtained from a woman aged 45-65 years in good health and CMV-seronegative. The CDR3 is CASSVSGPSYEQYF. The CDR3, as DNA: TGTGCCAGCAGCGTGAGCGGGCCATCATACGAGCAGTACTTC.